The 15 T cell receptor beta chains below all came from one sample that was sequenced in a study of neurological immune-mediated disorders. Via MiXCR, TCRdb re-called the 5' RACE reads, giving one row per CDR3 protein. The data show about 80,000 distinct CDR3 sequences, about 5% seen once. The time point denotes: longitudinal time-point 2. Sequencing was carried out using PBMCs. The receptors stem from a woman in her fifties or sixties with multiple sclerosis.

The genes are TRBV15 and TRBJ1-1; D unclear. The CDR3 contains 14 residues. The germline V gene encodes CDR1 LNHNV and CDR2 YYDKDF (reference sequence). V was clipped by 1 base and J by 0 bases, with 6 bases between them. Here the CDR3 reads CATSRGQMNTEAFF. CDR3 bases: TGTGCCACCAGCAGAGGGCAAATGAACACTGAAGCTTTCTTT.

The sample holds many counts of this clonotype. This rearrangement joins TRBV12-3 or TRBV12-4 to TRBJ1-5; 8 bases map to TRBD1. This CDR3 is built from 16 residues. The junction had 7 bases not matched to a gene; V was cut back by 0 bases and J by 6 bases. The CDR3 loop reads CASSLAAGGAGQPQHF. In DNA form, the CDR3 reads TGTGCCAGCAGTTTAGCGGCAGGGGGCGCGGGTCAGCCCCAGCATTTT.

This clonotype was recorded at least ten times. This chain links TRBV7-2 with TRBJ2-7, with unresolved D. From germline, CDR1 is SGHTA and CDR2 FQGNSA. This CDR3 spans 14 amino acids. Trimming stripped 5 bases from V and 0 bases from J, with 11 bases between. The CDR3 coding sequence is TGTGCCAGCAGCCCCAGACTGTCCTCCTACGAGCAGTACTTC. It translates to CASSPRLSSYEQYF.

This clonotype showed up many times. Mismatch with germline at one junction end may stem from a read error. This rearrangement joins TRBV7-7 to TRBJ2-2; TRBD1 might be the D (6 bases). Germline V gives CDR1 SSHAT, CDR2 FNYEAQ (reference sequence). The CDR3 is made up of 15 amino acids. Here the CDR3 reads CASTQGRGATGELFF. Here the CDR3 DNA reads TGTGCTAGCACCCAGGGGCGAGGGGCGACCGGGGAGCTGTTTTTT.

This clonotype was seen at least ten times. The gene calls are TRBV7-2 and TRBJ2-1, with TRBD2 matching over 9 bases. This CDR3 spans 15 amino acids. CDR1 and CDR2 from the germline V gene are SGHTA and FQGNSA. V trimming: 3 bases; J trimming: 8 bases; junction bases outside the gene matches: 8. CDR3 region: CASSFSGGPTHEQFF. For the CDR3, the DNA is TGTGCCAGCAGCTTTAGCGGGGGCCCAACCCATGAGCAGTTCTTC. The full variable domain, in which reference TRBV7-2 and TRBJ2-1 provide the parts outside the CDR3, is GAGVSQSPSNKVTEKGKDVELRCDPISGHTALYWYRQSLGQGLEFLIYFQGNSAPDKSGLPSDRFSAERTGGSVSTLTIQRTQQEDSAVYLCASSFSGGPTHEQFFGPGTRLTVL.

The sample holds many counts of this clonotype. This chain connects TRBV5-1 to TRBJ1-4; D is unclear. The CDR3 extends over 14 amino acids. V shed 4 bases and J shed 0 bases, with 7 bases lying between them. The germline gives CDR1 SGHRS, CDR2 YFSETQ. CDR3 in DNA: TGCGCCAGCAGCCTCCTTTCAACTAATGAAAAACTGTTTTTT. Protein: CASSLLSTNEKLFF. The whole variable domain, remainder taken from reference TRBV5-1 and TRBJ1-4, is KAGVTQTPRYLIKTRGQQVTLSCSPISGHRSVSWYQQTPGQGLQFLFEYFSETQRNKGNFPGRFSGRQFSNSRSEMNVSTLELGDSALYLCASSLLSTNEKLFFGSGTQLSVL.

This clonotype was seen many times. The J gene is TRBJ2-1, the V gene TRBV6-5; D could derive from TRBD1 or TRBD2 (6 bases each). Between the trimmed V and J ends, which lost 9 bases and 8 bases, there was a span of 20 bases. CDR3 size: 14 residues. Germline V gene sequence: CDR1 MNHEY, CDR2 SVGAGI. CDR3 coding DNA: TGTGCCAGTCGGGGGCGAGTTGGGTCCGATGAGCAGTTCTTC. Protein product: CASRGRVGSDEQFF.

This clonotype is labeled as medium-sized. This chain links TRBV21-1 with TRBJ2-7. TRBV21-1 is classified as a pseudogene. The CDR3 totals 15 residues. The CDR3 reads CASSKLGRGPYEQYF. The CDR3 DNA follows: TGTGCCAGCAGCAAATTGGGAAGGGGCCCCTACGAGCAGTACTTC.

This clonotype was counted ten times or more. The chain joins TRBV7-9 to TRBJ1-3; D perhaps matches TRBD1 (5 bases). This CDR3 has 14 amino acids. V lost 2 bases, J lost 5 bases, and 10 bases lay in between. CDR1 is SEHNR and CDR2 is FQNEAQ in the germline V gene (reference sequence). The CDR3 here is CASSLSAGRNTIYF. CDR3 DNA: TGTGCCAGCAGCTTATCGGCAGGGAGAAACACCATATATTTT.

Ten or more counts support this clonotype. This sequence joins TRBV7-6 and TRBJ2-1; a possible D gene is TRBD2 (5 bases). V dropped 1 base and J dropped 9 bases, with 7 bases sitting between them. The CDR3 consists of 12 residues. The V gene's germline CDR1 is SGHVS and CDR2 FNYEAQ. Here the CDR3 DNA reads TGTGCCAGCAGCTTAGACGAGGGTGAGCAGTTCTTC. This encodes CASSLDEGEQFF.

This clonotype was recorded at least ten times. This chain uses TRBV12-3 or TRBV12-4 with TRBJ2-3, with TRBD2 matching over 12 bases. CDR3 length equals 17 residues. The V and J ends lost 3 bases and 4 bases, in that order; junction bases with no gene match: 8. CDR3 amino acids: CASSFSKTSGGSDTQYF. The CDR3 DNA sequence: TGTGCCAGCAGTTTCAGCAAGACTAGCGGGGGTTCAGATACGCAGTATTTT.

This clonotype was recorded a few times. V and J are TRBV3-1 and TRBJ1-2; D is undetermined. From germline, CDR1 is LGHDT and CDR2 YNNKEL (reference sequence). V shed 0 bases and J shed 6 bases, with 8 bases lying between them. The CDR3 loop spans 13 amino acids. CDR3 sequence: CASSQEPSNGYTF. The CDR3 nucleotides read TGTGCCAGCAGCCAAGAGCCCAGCAATGGCTACACCTTC.

This clonotype was seen ten or more times. The chain recombines TRBV3-1 with TRBJ2-7; D not resolved. Germline V gene lookup returns CDR1 LGHDT and CDR2 YNNKEL (reference sequence). CDR3 size: 11 residues. V dropped 3 bases and J dropped 6 bases, with 6 bases sitting between them. For the CDR3, the DNA is TGTGCCAGCAGCCACCACCTCGAGCAGTACTTC. Translated, it gives CASSHHLEQYF.

This clonotype has at least ten counts. The rearrangement joins TRBV28 to TRBJ1-2; possible D gene TRBD1, 6 bases. V dropped 3 bases and J dropped 0 bases, with 14 bases sitting between them. Germline V gene sequence: CDR1 MDHEN, CDR2 SYDVKM. The CDR3 totals 16 residues. In nucleotides, the CDR3 is TGTGCCAGCAGTTTCTGGACAGAAGCCACTAACTATGGCTACACCTTC. It is translated as CASSFWTEATNYGYTF.

There are many counts of this clonotype. The genes are TRBV12-3 or TRBV12-4 and TRBJ2-7, with unresolved D. The CDR3 has 13 amino acids. V lost 2 bases and J lost 7, with 12 bases in between. DNA of the CDR3: TGTGCCAGCAGTTTAAGGAACACTGAAGAGCAGTACTTC. It codes for CASSLRNTEEQYF.